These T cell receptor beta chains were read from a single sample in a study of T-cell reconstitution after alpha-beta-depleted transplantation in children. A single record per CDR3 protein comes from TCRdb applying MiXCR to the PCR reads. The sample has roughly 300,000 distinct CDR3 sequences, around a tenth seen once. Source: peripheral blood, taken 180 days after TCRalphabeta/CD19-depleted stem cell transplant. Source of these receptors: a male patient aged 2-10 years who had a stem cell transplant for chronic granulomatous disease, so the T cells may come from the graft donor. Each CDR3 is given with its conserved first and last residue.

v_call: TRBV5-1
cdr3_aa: CASSLVAHEQFF

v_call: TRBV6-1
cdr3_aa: CASSHKPGQVLSSYEQYF

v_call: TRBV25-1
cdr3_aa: CASIGGGSEEQYF

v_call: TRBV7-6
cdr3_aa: CASSPSLAGASEQYF

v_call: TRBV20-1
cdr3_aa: CSALRSPGSYNEQFF

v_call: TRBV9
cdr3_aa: CASSPGGGHYEQYF

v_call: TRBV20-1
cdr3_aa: CSARKQGPTYGYTF

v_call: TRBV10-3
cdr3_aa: CAIKTSGSDEQFF

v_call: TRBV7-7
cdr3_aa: CASSLGGGSNTGELFF

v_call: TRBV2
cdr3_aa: CASRETYEQYF

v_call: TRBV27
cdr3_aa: CASSLSTGSPNTGELFF

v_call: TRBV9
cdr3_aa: CASSPRPDRLRWQFF

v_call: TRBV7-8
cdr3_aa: CASSSALLANSNQPQHF

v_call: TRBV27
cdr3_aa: CASSLFRTASYNEQFF

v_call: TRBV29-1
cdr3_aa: CSVEGPFTDTQYF

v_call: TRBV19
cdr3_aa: CASSAPGFYGYTF

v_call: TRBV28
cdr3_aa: CASSSHSGTPSNQPQHF

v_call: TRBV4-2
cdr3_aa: CASSQEIQGADEQYF

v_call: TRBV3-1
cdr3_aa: CASSQRPLDTEAFF

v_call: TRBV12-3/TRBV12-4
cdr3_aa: CASRSWWTSGTGGELFF

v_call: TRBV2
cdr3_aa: CASKSSGGPLPGPFF

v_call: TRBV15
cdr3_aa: CATSREGQGSTDTQYF

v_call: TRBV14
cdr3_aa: CASSRDYDEQFF

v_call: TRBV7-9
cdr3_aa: CASSSLRLQGHQETQYF

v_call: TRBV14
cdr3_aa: CASSQDVTATTDTQYF

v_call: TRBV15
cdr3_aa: CATSRDFTGELFF

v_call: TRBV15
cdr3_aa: CATSRGMVGGFGYTF

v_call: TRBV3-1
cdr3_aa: CASSQVYGRETQYF

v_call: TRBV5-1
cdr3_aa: CASSLVRGASYEQYF

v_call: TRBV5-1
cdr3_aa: CASSLSGQGSYNEQFF

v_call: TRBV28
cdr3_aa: CASSNPRSQAADEQFF

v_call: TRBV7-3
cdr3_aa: CASSSPTSGRADTQYF

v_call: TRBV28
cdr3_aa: CASSLHPPSQEGGGNIQYF

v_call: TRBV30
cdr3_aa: CAWSVPWGGMTDTQYF

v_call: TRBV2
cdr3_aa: CASRSTALQETQYF

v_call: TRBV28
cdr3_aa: CASWARRGTDTQYF

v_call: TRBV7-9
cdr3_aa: CASSLVIIRESPGELFF

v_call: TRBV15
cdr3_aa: CATSGRRGHEQFF

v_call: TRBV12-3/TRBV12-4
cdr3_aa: CASTYIGNTIYF

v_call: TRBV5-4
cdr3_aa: CASHTRDTQYF

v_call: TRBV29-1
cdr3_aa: CSAGGGAHQETQYF

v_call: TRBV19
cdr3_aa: CASRLRGGEGHNEQFF

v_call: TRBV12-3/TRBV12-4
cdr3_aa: CASSLTKSYNEQFF

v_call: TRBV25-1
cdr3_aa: CASSVGNNSPLHF

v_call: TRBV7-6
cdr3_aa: CASSLVMGHTGELFF

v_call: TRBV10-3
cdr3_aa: CAISEPSGANVLTF